A single sample gave rise to the 17 T cell receptor beta chains below, sequenced in a study of shared clonotypes between healthy human individuals. Measured with immunoSEQ multiplex PCR; TCRdb has only the in-frame clones, and not every one. Among over a million clones listed, about 96% were seen once. The source material was naive CD4+ T cells sorted from blood. Subset here: CD45RA+ positively selected. These receptors came from a man aged 25 to 45 in good health.

The rearrangement links TRBV19 to TRBJ1-5; possible D gene TRBD1, 5 bases. This CDR3 is built from 15 residues. The germline V and J ends were trimmed by 2 bases and 4 bases, with 12 bases remaining between them. From germline, CDR1 is LNHDA and CDR2 SQIVND (reference sequence). The CDR3 DNA reads as TGTGCCAGTAGTATACAGGGTATAGGGAATCAGCCCCAGCATTTT. Residues: CASSIQGIGNQPQHF.

The chain has TRBV25-1 and TRBJ1-2, with TRBD1 identical over 8 bases. This CDR3 comprises 13 residues. The junction had 2 bases not matched to a gene; V was cut back by 4 bases and J by 4 bases. The germline CDR1 and CDR2 sequences are MGHDK and SYGVNS. Here the CDR3 DNA reads TGTGCCAGCAGTGCCGGGACAGGCTATGGCTACACCTTC. This codes for CASSAGTGYGYTF.

The chain links TRBV4-1 to TRBJ2-2; TRBD2 agrees at 8 bases. In germline, CDR1 is MGHRA, CDR2 YSYEKL. With V trimmed by 2 bases and J by 7 bases, 12 bases remained unmatched. CDR3 length: 17 amino acids. The CDR3 DNA reads as TGCGCCAGCAGCCAAATCCCGGGACTAGGGTATCTCGGGGAGCTGTTTTTT. It is translated as CASSQIPGLGYLGELFF.

This chain links TRBV7-2 with TRBJ1-3, with D unclear. Germline CDR1 is SGHTA and CDR2 is FQGNSA. The V end lost 1 base, the J end lost 0 bases, and 7 bases lay between the germline ends. The CDR3 is 15 residues long. CDR3: CASSLDRSSGNTIYF. CDR3 nucleotides: TGTGCCAGCAGCTTAGACAGATCCTCTGGAAACACCATATATTTT.

In DNA, the CDR3 is TGTGCCAGCAGCTTAGGGTGGGATACGCAGTATTTT. Amino acids: CASSLGWDTQYF. The V gene is TRBV7-2, the J gene TRBJ2-3; D ambiguous. CDR3 size: 12 residues. Between the trimmed V and J ends, which lost 1 base and 6 bases, there was a span of 5 bases. Germline V gives CDR1 SGHTA, CDR2 FQGNSA. Looking up the rest from reference TRBV7-2 and TRBJ2-3 gives the full variable domain: GAGVSQSPSNKVTEKGKDVELRCDPISGHTALYWYRQSLGQGLEFLIYFQGNSAPDKSGLPSDRFSAERTGGSVSTLTIQRTQQEDSAVYLCASSLGWDTQYFGPGTRLTVL.

This chain links TRBV6-5 with TRBJ2-7, with 7 bases fitting TRBD2. Trimming took 6 bases from V and 2 from J; bases not matched to a gene: 7. From germline, CDR1 is MNHEY and CDR2 SVGAGI. The CDR3 is made up of 14 amino acids. CDR3 bases: TGTGCCAGCAGACAGGCGGGAGATCCCTACGAGCAGTACTTC. Its translation is CASRQAGDPYEQYF.

This sequence joins TRBV11-3 and TRBJ1-1, with D unclear. The CDR3 is 14 residues long. Trimming pared 9 bases from V and 0 bases from J, leaving 14 bases between. Per germline, CDR1 SGHNT and CDR2 YENEEA. The CDR3 loop is CARLHSSMNTEAFF. CDR3 DNA sequence: TGTGCCAGGTTACACAGTAGCATGAACACTGAAGCTTTCTTT. Using reference TRBV11-3 and TRBJ1-1 for the parts outside the CDR3, the full variable domain is EAGVVQSPRYKIIEKKQPVAFWCNPISGHNTLYWYLQNLGQGPELLIRYENEEAVDDSQLPKDRFSAERLKGVDSTLKIQPAELGDSAVYLCARLHSSMNTEAFFGQGTRLTVV.

CDR3 loop: CASSPRSMGTDTQYF. CDR3 sequence (DNA): TGTGCCAGCTCACCACGGTCCATGGGCACAGATACGCAGTATTTT. The chain has TRBV18 and TRBJ2-3, with unresolved D. V shed 1 base and J shed 1 base, with 9 bases lying between them. The germline CDR1 and CDR2 sequences are KGHSH and LQKENI. The CDR3 totals 15 residues.

On this clone: The same CDR3 also results from other DNA sequences found in this sample. CDR3 residues: CASSPRGGSYEQYF. The CDR3 nucleotides are TGTGCCAGCAGCCCTCGGGGCGGCTCCTACGAGCAGTACTTC. This rearrangement joins TRBV7-9 to TRBJ2-7, with D possibly called TRBD1 or TRBD2 (5 bases each). Germline lookup yields CDR1 SEHNR and CDR2 FQNEAQ (reference sequence). This CDR3 has 14 residues. V was shortened by 5 bases and J by 0 bases, with 11 bases between the two germline ends.

The CDR3 loop is CASSLAGGMPYEQYF. CDR3 bases: TGCGCCAGCAGCTTGGCCGGCGGGATGCCCTACGAGCAGTACTTC. The chain employs TRBV5-1 and TRBJ2-7; a weak D match, TRBD2 (6 bases). This CDR3 region has 15 residues. Germline V CDR1 and CDR2: SGHRS, YFSETQ. Trimming pared 0 bases from V and 2 bases from J, leaving 12 bases between. The full variable domain, its missing parts supplied by reference TRBV5-1 and TRBJ2-7, is KAGVTQTPRYLIKTRGQQVTLSCSPISGHRSVSWYQQTPGQGLQFLFEYFSETQRNKGNFPGRFSGRQFSNSRSEMNVSTLELGDSALYLCASSLAGGMPYEQYFGPGTRLTVT.

V is TRBV5-1 and J is TRBJ2-1; D gene ambiguous. Germline CDR1 is SGHRS and CDR2 is YFSETQ. The CDR3 is 15 residues long. Deletions cut 0 bases from V and 2 bases from J, with 9 bases between. The CDR3 spells CASSLVSMTYNEQFF. The CDR3 bases are TGCGCCAGCAGCTTGGTTTCGATGACCTACAATGAGCAGTTCTTC.

The chain has TRBV14 and TRBJ2-7; the D is unclear. The CDR3 is made up of 12 amino acids. Trimming stripped 1 base from V and 2 bases from J, with 3 bases between. Germline-derived CDR1 and CDR2 are SGHDN and FVKESK. The CDR3 region has the DNA TGTGCCAGCAGCCAAGTTACCTACGAGCAGTACTTC. Its translation is CASSQVTYEQYF.

The gene calls are TRBV5-1 and TRBJ2-1; 9 bases fit TRBD2. The ends lost 2 bases at V and 3 bases at J; junction bases unmatched: 6. The CDR3 is 16 amino acids. Looked up from germline, CDR1 is SGHRS and CDR2 is YFSETQ. The CDR3 DNA follows: TGCGCCAGCAGCTTCGGTCTAGCGGGAATCTACAATGAGCAGTTCTTC. This codes for CASSFGLAGIYNEQFF.

This clone was seen a single time. The chain has TRBV5-1 and TRBJ2-4, with TRBD2 identical over 13 bases. J gave up 5 bases and V 1 base, and 3 bases lay outside the gene matches. The CDR3 covers 16 residues. The V gene's germline CDR1 is SGHRS and CDR2 YFSETQ. CDR3 DNA: TGCGCCAGCAGCTTGACTAGCGGGAGGGCCGAAAACATTCAGTACTTC. Protein sequence: CASSLTSGRAENIQYF. The full variable domain, in which reference TRBV5-1 and TRBJ2-4 provide the parts outside the CDR3, is KAGVTQTPRYLIKTRGQQVTLSCSPISGHRSVSWYQQTPGQGLQFLFEYFSETQRNKGNFPGRFSGRQFSNSRSEMNVSTLELGDSALYLCASSLTSGRAENIQYFGAGTRLSVL.

CDR3 bases: TGTGCCAGTAGTATAGATTTCCCGACAGGGGATCAGCCCCAGCATTTT. It specifies CASSIDFPTGDQPQHF. The genes are TRBV19 and TRBJ1-5; 8 bases align to TRBD1. Germline V lookup: CDR1 LNHDA, CDR2 SQIVND (reference sequence). The CDR3 totals 16 residues. Trimming removed 0 bases from V and 5 bases from J; junction bases left unmatched: 6.

The CDR3: CASSQDMTSYATGELFF. The CDR3 coding sequence is TGTGCCAGCAGCCAAGATATGACTAGCTATGCCACCGGGGAGCTGTTTTTT. The chain has TRBV4-2 and TRBJ2-2, with TRBD2 identical over 7 bases. V was pared by 0 bases and J by 4 bases, with 8 bases of the junction left unmatched. There are 17 residues in the CDR3. Germline V gene sequence: CDR1 LGHNA, CDR2 YNFKEQ.

The rearrangement joins TRBV9 to TRBJ1-4; D is possibly TRBD1 (6 bases). This CDR3 region has 16 residues. The ends were cut back, 0 bases at V and 8 bases at J, with 17 bases in the middle. Germline lookup yields CDR1 SGDLS and CDR2 YYNGEE. The CDR3 DNA reads TGTGCCAGCAGCGTAGGATTGCGGGGGCGAGAGGAAAAACTGTTTTTT. It codes for CASSVGLRGREEKLFF.